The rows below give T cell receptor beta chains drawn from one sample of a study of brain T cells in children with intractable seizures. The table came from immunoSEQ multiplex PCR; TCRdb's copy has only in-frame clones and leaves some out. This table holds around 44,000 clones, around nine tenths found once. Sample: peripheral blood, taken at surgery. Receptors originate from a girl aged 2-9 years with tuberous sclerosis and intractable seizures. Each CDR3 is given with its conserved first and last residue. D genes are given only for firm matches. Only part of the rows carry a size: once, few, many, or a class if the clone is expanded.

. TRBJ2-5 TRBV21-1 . CATSGGTPQETQYF TGTGCCACTAGCGGGGGGACCCCACAGGAGACCCAGTACTTC
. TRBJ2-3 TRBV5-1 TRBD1 CASSRGQGGTDTQYF TGCGCCAGCAGCCGGGGACAGGGGGGCACAGATACGCAGTATTTT
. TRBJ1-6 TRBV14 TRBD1 CASSQDRTGYSPLHF TGTGCCAGCAGCCAAGATCGGACAGGGTATTCACCCCTCCACTTT
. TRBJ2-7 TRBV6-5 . CASSTSPTAYEQYF TGTGCCAGCAGTACTAGCCCTACCGCCTACGAGCAGTACTTC
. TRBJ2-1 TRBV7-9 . CASRVAGGNEQFF TGTGCCAGCAGGGTGGCCGGGGGCAATGAGCAGTTCTTC
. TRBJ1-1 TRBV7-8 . CASSVSYEGGPTEAFF TGTGCCAGCAGCGTATCATATGAGGGGGGTCCCACTGAAGCTTTCTTT
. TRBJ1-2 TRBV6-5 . CASVTGSDYYGYTF TGTGCCAGCGTCACCGGGTCAGACTACTATGGCTACACCTTC
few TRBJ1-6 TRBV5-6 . CASSFRTTYNSPLHF TGTGCCAGCAGCTTCCGGACGACCTACAATTCACCCCTCCACTTT
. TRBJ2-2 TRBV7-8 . CASSLEGWRGGELFF TGTGCCAGCAGCTTAGAGGGTTGGAGGGGAGGGGAGCTGTTTTTT
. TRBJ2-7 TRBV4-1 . CASSVRAFYEQYF TGCGCCAGCAGCGTCAGGGCATTTTACGAGCAGTACTTC
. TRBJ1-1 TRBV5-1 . CASTVDSHEAFF TGCGCCAGCACCGTCGACAGCCATGAAGCTTTCTTT